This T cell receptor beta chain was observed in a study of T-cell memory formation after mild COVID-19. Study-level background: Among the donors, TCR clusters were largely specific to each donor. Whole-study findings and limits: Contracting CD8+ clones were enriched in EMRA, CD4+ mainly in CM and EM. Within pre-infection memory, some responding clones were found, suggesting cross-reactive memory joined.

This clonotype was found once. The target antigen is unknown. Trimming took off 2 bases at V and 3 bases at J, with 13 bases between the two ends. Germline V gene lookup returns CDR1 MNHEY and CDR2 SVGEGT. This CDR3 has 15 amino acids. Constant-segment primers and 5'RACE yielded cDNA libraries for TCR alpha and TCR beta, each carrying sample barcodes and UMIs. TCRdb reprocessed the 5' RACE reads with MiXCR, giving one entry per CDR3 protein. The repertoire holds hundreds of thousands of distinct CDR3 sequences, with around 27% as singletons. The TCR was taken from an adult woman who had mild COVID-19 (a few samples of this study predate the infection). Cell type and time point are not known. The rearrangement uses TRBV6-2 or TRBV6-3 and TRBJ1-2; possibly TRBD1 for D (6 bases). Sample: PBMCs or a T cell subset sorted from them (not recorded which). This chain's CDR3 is CASSYPLQGDYGYTF. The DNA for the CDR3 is TGTGCCAGCAGTTACCCCTTACAGGGAGACTATGGCTACACCTTC.